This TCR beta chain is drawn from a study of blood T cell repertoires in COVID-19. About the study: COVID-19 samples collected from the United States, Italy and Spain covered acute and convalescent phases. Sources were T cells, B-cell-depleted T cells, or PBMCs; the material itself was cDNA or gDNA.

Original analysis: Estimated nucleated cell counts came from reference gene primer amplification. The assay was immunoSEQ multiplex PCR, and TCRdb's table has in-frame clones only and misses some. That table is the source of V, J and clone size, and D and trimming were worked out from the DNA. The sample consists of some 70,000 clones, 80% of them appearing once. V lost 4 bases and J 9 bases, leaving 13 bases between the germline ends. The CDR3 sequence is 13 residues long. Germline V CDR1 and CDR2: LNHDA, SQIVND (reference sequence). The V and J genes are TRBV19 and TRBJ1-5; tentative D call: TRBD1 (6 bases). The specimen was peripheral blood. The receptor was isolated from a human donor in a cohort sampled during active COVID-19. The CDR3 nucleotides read TGTGCCAGTAGTAACAGGGAACTACGGCCCCAGCATTTT. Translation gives CASSNRELRPQHF.